One and the same sample provided the 2 T cell receptor beta chains below, sequenced in a study of blood T cells in healthy people across ages. PCR was performed a second time for about 7 to 12 cycles using a sample-barcoded 5' primer and a J-beta primer mix. TCRdb processed the 5' RACE reads anew with MiXCR; each CDR3 protein has one entry. The data show over 1,300,000 distinct CDR3 sequences, 45% to 70% seen once. Input material: blood. These receptors were collected from a man between 18 and 35 years old in good health.

The chain employs TRBV3-1 and TRBJ2-1, with 8 bases that match TRBD1. The V segment lost 2 bases and the J segment 4 bases; nucleotides outside the gene matches: 7. The CDR3 is 16 amino acids. CDR1 and CDR2 (germline): LGHDT, YNNKEL (reference sequence). CDR3 in DNA: TGTGCCAGCAGCCAATCCTTAAGGACAGGGTACAATGAGCAGTTCTTC. This codes for CASSQSLRTGYNEQFF.

V is TRBV6-1 and J is TRBJ2-5; 8 bases are shared with TRBD2. The DNA end lines up better with TRBJ2-7; the J call may be wrong. The CDR3 consists of 15 residues. Germline lookup yields CDR1 MNHNS and CDR2 SASEGT. The CDR3 region has the DNA TGTGCCAGCGAGATGCTAGCGGGCGCCGTGGGCGAGCAGTACTTC. Protein product: CASEMLAGAVGEQYF.